The 3 T cell receptor beta chains below come from one sample, sequenced in a study of control samples from healthy donors and cancer patients. Sequencing was performed with immunoSEQ multiplex PCR; in TCRdb, only in-frame clones are kept and a portion is missing. The sample records approximately 110,000 clones, approximately 90% being singletons. Specimen: blood. The receptors were sampled from a woman aged 18 to 35 in good health.

This clone was found a few times. The chain recombines TRBV7-2 with TRBJ1-1; no clear D gene. Trimming cost V 2 bases and J 8 bases, with 9 bases left between them. Germline values: CDR1 SGHTA, CDR2 FQGNSA. This CDR3 has 12 amino acids. The CDR3, as DNA: TGTGCCAGCAGCTTAAGGTCCCTAGAAGCTTTCTTT. This sequence encodes CASSLRSLEAFF. Together with reference TRBV7-2 and TRBJ1-1, the CDR3 gives the full variable domain: GAGVSQSPSNKVTEKGKDVELRCDPISGHTALYWYRQSLGQGLEFLIYFQGNSAPDKSGLPSDRFSAERTGGSVSTLTIQRTQQEDSAVYLCASSLRSLEAFFGQGTRLTVV.

V and J are TRBV4-3 and TRBJ2-3, with D perhaps matching TRBD2 (7 bases). Germline CDR1 is LGHNA and CDR2 is YSLEER. Trimming shortened V by 6 bases and J by 3 bases, and 10 bases separated the two germline ends. The CDR3 is 13 amino acids. CDR3 in amino acids: CASRGGATDTQYF. The CDR3 DNA sequence: TGCGCCAGCAGGGGGGGGGCGACAGATACGCAGTATTTT.

The chain joins TRBV10-3 to TRBJ2-5, with D tentatively TRBD2 (5 bases). Germline-derived CDR1 and CDR2 are ENHRY and SYGVKD. V lost 0 bases and J lost 4, with 6 bases in between. The CDR3 totals 13 residues. CDR3 in DNA: TGTGCCATCAGTGAGTCTAGCGTAGAGACCCAGTACTTC. Amino acid sequence: CAISESSVETQYF.